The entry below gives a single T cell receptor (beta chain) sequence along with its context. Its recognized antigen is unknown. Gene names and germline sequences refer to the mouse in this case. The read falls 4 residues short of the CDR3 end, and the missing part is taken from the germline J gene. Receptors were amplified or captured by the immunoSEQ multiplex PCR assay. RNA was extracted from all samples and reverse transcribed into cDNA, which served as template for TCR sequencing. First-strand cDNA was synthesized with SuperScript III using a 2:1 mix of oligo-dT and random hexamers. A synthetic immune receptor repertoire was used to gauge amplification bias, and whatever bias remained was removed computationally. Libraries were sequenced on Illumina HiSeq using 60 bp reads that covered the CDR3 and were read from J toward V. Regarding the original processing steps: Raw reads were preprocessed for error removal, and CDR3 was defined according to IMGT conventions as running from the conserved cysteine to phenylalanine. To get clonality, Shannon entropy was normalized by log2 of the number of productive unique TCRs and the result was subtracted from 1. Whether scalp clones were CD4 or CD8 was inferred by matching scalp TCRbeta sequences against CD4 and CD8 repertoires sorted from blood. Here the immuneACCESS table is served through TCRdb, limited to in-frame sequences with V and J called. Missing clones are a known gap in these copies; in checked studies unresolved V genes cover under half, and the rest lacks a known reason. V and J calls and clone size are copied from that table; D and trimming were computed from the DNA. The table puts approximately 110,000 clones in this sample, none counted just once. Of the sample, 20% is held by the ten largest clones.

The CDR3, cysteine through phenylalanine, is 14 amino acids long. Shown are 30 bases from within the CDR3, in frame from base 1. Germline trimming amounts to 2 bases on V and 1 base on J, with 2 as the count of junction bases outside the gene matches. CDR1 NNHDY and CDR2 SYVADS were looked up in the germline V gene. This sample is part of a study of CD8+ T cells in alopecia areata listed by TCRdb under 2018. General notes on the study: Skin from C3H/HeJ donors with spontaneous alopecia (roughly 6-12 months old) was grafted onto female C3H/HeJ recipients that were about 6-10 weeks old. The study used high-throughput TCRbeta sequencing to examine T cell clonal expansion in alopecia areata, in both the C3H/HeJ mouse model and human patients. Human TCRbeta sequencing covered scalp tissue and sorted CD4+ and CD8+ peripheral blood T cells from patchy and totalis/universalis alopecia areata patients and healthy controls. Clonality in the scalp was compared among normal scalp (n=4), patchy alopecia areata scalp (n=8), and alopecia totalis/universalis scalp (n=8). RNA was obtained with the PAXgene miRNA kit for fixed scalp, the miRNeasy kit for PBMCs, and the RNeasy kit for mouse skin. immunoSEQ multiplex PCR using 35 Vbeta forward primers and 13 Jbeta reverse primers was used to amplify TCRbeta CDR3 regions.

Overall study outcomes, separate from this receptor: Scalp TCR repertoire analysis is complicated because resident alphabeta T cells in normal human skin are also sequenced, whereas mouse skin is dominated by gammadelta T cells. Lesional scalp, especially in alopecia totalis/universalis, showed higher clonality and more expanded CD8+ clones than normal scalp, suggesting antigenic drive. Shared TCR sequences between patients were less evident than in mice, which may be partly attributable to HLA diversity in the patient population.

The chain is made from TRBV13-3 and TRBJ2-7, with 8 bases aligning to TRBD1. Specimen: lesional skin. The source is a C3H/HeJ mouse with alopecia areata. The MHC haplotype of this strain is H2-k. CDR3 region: CASSDRQGSYEQYF. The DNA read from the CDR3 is TGTGCCAGCAGTGACAGACAGGGGTCCTAT.